The present TCR beta chain was sequenced within a study of cytomegalovirus exposure and HLA in healthy donors. In regard to this clone: The antigen is undetermined.

PCR employed 60 Vbeta and 13 Jbeta primers. Source study methods: There were about 80 million unique TCR beta chains by a later count, and approximately 11 million of them were shared. Assay: immunoSEQ multiplex PCR; the TCRdb copy retains only in-frame clones and omits some. That table is the source of V, J and clone size, and D and trimming were worked out from the DNA. The data contain 55,000 to 80,000 clones, about 72% of them singletons. Study results and limitations: More clonal expansion characterized HLA-associated TCR beta chains than equally common others in a later analysis.

V gave up 6 bases and J gave up 8 bases; unmatched junction bases: 13. The CDR3 runs to 15 residues. CDR1 is MNHEY and CDR2 is SMNVEV in the germline V gene (reference sequence). The rearrangement links TRBV27 to TRBJ1-2; TRBD1 agrees at 9 bases. The material sequenced was PBMCs. The TCR was taken from a man in his fifties or sixties in good health and CMV-seropositive. CDR3 nucleotides: TGTGCCAGCAGCAGTCGTGTACGGACAGGGGAAGGCTACACCTTC. Its translation: CASSSRVRTGEGYTF.